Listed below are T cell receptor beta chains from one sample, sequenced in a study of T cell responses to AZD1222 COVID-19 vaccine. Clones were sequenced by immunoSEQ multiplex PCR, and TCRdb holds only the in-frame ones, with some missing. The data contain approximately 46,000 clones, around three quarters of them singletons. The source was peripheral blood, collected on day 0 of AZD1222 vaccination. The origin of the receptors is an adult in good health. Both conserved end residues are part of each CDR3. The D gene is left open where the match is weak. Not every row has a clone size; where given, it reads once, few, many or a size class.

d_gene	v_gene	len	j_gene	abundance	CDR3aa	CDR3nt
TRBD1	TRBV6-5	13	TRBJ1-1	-	CASFQGQGASSFF	TGTGCCAGCTTCCAGGGACAGGGGGCTTCATCTTTCTTT
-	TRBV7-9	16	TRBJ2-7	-	CASSFYRGTEVYEQYF	TGTGCCAGCAGCTTCTATCGCGGGACAGAAGTCTACGAGCAGTACTTC
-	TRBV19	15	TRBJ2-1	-	CASSPQVNSYNEQFF	TGTGCCAGTAGTCCCCAGGTCAACTCCTACAATGAGCAGTTCTTC
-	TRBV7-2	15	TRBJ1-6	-	CASSLREVSNSPLHF	TGTGCCAGCAGCTTACGGGAAGTCTCCAATTCACCCCTCCACTTT
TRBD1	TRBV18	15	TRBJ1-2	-	CASSPRAGTGDGYTF	TGTGCCAGCTCACCCCGGGCGGGGACAGGAGACGGCTACACCTTC
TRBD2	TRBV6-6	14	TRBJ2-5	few	CASTGTSVQETQYF	TGTGCCAGCACAGGGACTAGCGTCCAAGAGACCCAGTACTTC
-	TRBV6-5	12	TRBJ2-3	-	CSSGDSTDTQYF	TGTTCGTCAGGGGACTCCACAGATACGCAGTATTTT
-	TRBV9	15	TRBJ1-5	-	CASSVGQGRNQPQHF	TGTGCCAGCAGCGTAGGTCAGGGGAGGAATCAGCCCCAGCATTTT
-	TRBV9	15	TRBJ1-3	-	CASSASKDGWNTIYF	TGTGCCAGCAGCGCCTCCAAGGACGGTTGGAACACCATATATTTT
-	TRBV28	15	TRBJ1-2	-	CATAGTGGANYGYTF	TGTGCCACCGCCGGGACGGGGGGAGCTAACTATGGCTACACCTTC
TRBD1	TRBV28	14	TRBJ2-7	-	CASSSGTGAYEQYF	TGTGCCAGCAGTTCCGGGACAGGGGCCTACGAGCAGTACTTC
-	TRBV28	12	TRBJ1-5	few	CASRQGGQPQHF	TGTGCCAGCAGGCAGGGTGGCCAGCCCCAGCATTTT
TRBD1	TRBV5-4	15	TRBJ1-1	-	CASSLGGQGDTEAFF	TGTGCCAGCAGCTTGGGGGGACAGGGTGACACTGAAGCTTTCTTT
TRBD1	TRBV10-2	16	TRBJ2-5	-	CASSDSWDRGRETQYF	TGCGCCAGCAGTGATTCCTGGGACAGGGGACGAGAGACCCAGTACTTC
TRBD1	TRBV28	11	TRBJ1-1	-	CASTLRGEAFF	TGTGCCAGCACCCTCAGGGGGGAAGCTTTCTTT
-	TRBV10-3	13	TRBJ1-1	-	CAIRSTGTTEAFF	TGTGCCATCAGGTCCACAGGGACCACTGAAGCTTTCTTT
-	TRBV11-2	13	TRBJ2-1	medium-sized	CASSFDPWVAQFF	TGTGCCAGCAGCTTTGACCCCTGGGTGGCGCAGTTCTTC
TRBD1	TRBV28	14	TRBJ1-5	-	CASSSDRGNQPQHF	TGTGCCAGCAGTTCTGACAGGGGGAATCAGCCCCAGCATTTT
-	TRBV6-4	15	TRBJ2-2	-	CASSDSGADTGELFF	TGTGCCAGCAGTGACTCCGGGGCGGACACCGGGGAGCTGTTTTTT
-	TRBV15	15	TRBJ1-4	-	CATGHRGTGNEKLFF	TGTGCCACCGGCCACCGGGGGACGGGGAATGAAAAACTGTTTTTT
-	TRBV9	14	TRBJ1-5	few	CASSREVSNQPQHF	TGTGCCAGCTCGAGGGAGGTAAGCAATCAGCCCCAGCATTTT
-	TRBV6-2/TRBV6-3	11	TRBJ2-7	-	CASSPFYEQYF	TGTGCCAGCAGCCCGTTCTACGAGCAGTACTTC
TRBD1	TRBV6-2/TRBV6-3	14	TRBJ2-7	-	CASRSGTGSYEQYF	TGTGCCAGCCGTTCCGGGACAGGGTCCTACGAGCAGTACTTC
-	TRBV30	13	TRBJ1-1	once	CAWEQVMNTEAFF	TGTGCCTGGGAACAGGTCATGAACACTGAAGCTTTCTTT
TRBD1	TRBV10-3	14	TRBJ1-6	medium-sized	CAISGDSYNSPLHF	TGTGCCATCAGCGGGGACAGCTATAATTCACCCCTCCACTTT
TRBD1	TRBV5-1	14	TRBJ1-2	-	CASAPGQGIEGYTF	TGCGCCAGCGCCCCGGGACAGGGGATTGAAGGCTACACCTTC
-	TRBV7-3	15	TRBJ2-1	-	CASSLTRDLQDEQFF	TGTGCCAGCAGCTTAACTAGGGACCTTCAGGATGAGCAGTTCTTC
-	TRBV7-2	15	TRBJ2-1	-	CASSSRDGNRDEQFF	TGTGCCAGCAGCTCCCGGGACGGCAATAGGGATGAGCAGTTCTTC
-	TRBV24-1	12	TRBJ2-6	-	CATSAGANVLTF	TGTGCCACCAGTGCTGGGGCCAACGTCCTGACTTTC
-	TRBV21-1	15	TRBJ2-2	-	CASSNGTENTGELFF	TGTGCCAGCAGCAACGGGACAGAGAACACCGGGGAGCTGTTTTTT
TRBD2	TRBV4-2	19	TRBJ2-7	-	CASSPGAGGLKIGPYEQYF	TGTGCCAGCAGCCCTGGAGCGGGAGGGCTTAAAATCGGGCCCTACGAGCAGTACTTC
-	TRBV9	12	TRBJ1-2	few	CASSPGSGGYTF	TGTGCCAGCAGCCCCGGTAGTGGGGGCTACACCTTC
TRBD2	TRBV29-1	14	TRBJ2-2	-	CSVILAVNTGELFF	TGCAGCGTAATACTAGCGGTGAACACCGGGGAGCTGTTTTTT
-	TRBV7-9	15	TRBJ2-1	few	CASSQGLQMDNEQFF	TGTGCCAGCAGCCAGGGACTCCAAATGGACAATGAGCAGTTCTTC
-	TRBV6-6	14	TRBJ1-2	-	CASSYEGEGYGYTF	TGTGCCAGCAGTTACGAAGGGGAGGGCTATGGCTACACCTTC
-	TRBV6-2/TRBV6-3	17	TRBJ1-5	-	CASSYWAGTYSNQPQHF	TGTGCCAGCAGTTACTGGGCGGGTACCTATAGCAATCAGCCCCAGCATTTT
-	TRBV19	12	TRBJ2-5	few	CASDTGTGQINF	TGTGCCAGTGACACAGGGACTGGACAGATAAACTTC
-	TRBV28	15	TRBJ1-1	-	CASSLPGRARTEAFF	TGTGCCAGCAGTTTACCAGGGAGGGCGAGAACTGAAGCTTTCTTT
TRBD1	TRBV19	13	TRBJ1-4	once	CAISTGSQEKLFF	TGTGCCATCTCGACAGGGTCGCAAGAAAAACTGTTTTTT
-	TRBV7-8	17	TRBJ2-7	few	CASSPRFGTVTSYEQYF	TGTGCCAGCAGCCCCCGGTTCGGAACAGTGACTTCCTACGAGCAGTACTTC
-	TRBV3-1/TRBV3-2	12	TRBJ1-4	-	CASSRQAKKLFF	TGTGCCAGCAGCCGACAGGCCAAAAAACTGTTTTTT
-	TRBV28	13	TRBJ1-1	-	CASSLQVNTEAFF	TGTGCCAGCAGCTTACAGGTGAACACTGAAGCTTTCTTT
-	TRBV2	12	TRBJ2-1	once	CASSDGSPNRIF	TGTGCCAGCAGTGACGGGTCCCCTAATAGGATCTTC
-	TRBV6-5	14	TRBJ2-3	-	CASSPRGTADTQYF	TGTGCCAGCAGTCCCAGGGGTACGGCAGATACGCAGTATTTT
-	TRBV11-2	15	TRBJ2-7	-	CASSARTLSSYEQYF	TGTGCCAGCAGCGCTCGGACTCTTAGCTCCTACGAGCAGTACTTC
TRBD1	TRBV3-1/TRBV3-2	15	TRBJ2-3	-	CASSQGTGALDTQYF	TGTGCCAGCAGCCAAGGGACAGGGGCACTTGATACGCAGTATTTT
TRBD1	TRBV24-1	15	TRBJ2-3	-	CATSDGGQGTDTQYF	TGTGCCACCAGTGATGGCGGACAGGGCACAGATACGCAGTATTTT
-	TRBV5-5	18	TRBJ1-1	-	CASSKIYRDRVLNTEAFF	TGTGCCAGCAGTAAGATCTACCGGGACCGTGTCCTGAACACTGAAGCTTTCTTT
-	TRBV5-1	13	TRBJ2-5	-	CASSSLGQETQYF	TGCGCCAGCAGCTCTCTAGGCCAAGAGACCCAGTACTTC
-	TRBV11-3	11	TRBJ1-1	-	CASSRTTDAFF	TGTGCCAGCAGCCGAACTACCGACGCTTTCTTT
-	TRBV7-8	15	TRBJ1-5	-	CASSLAGGSNQPQHF	TGTGCCAGCAGCTTAGCGGGGGGTAGCAATCAGCCCCAGCATTTT
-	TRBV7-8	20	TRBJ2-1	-	CASSPRGGMVRRGPYNEQFF	TGTGCCAGCAGCCCTAGGGGCGGGATGGTAAGGAGGGGACCCTACAATGAGCAGTTCTTC
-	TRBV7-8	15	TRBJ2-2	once	CASSLVQANTGELFF	TGTGCCAGCAGCTTAGTACAGGCGAACACCGGGGAGCTGTTTTTT
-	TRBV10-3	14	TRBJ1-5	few	CAISAQGGGQPQHF	TGTGCCATCAGTGCACAAGGGGGGGGACAGCCCCAGCATTTT
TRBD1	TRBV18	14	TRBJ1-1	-	CASSPGTGETEAFF	TGTGCCAGCTCACCAGGGACAGGGGAGACTGAAGCTTTCTTT
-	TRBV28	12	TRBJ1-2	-	CASDGNSYGYTF	TGTGCCAGTGACGGGAACTCTTATGGCTACACCTTC
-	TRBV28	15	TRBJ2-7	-	CASSLGAAGTYEQYF	TGTGCCAGCAGTTTAGGGGCTGCCGGCACCTACGAGCAGTACTTC
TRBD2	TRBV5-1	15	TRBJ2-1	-	CASSGSSGVSNEQFF	TGCGCCAGCAGCGGTAGTAGCGGGGTCTCGAATGAGCAGTTCTTC